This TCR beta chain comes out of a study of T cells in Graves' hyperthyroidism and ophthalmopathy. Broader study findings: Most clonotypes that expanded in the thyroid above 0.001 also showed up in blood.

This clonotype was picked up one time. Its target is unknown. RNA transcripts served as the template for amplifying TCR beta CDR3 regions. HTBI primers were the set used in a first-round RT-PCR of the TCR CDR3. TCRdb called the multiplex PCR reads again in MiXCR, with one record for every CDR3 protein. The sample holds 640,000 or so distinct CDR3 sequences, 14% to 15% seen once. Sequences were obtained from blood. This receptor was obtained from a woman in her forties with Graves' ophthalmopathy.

The CDR3 spells CASSQDLGTQYF. CDR3 coding DNA: TGCGCCAGCAGCCAAGATCTAGGTACCCAGTACTTC. The chain links TRBV4-1 to TRBJ2-5; no reliable D call. Trimming shortened V by 0 bases and J by 8 bases, and 7 bases separated the two germline ends. The germline V gene has CDR1 MGHRA and CDR2 YSYEKL. The CDR3 spans 12 residues.